One sample yielded the 23 T cell receptor beta chains listed below, sequenced in a study of blood T cell repertoires in COVID-19. Assay: immunoSEQ multiplex PCR; the TCRdb copy retains only in-frame clones and omits some. The data show fewer than 200,000 clones, 82% seen once. The material sequenced was peripheral blood. Source of these receptors: a woman in her 70s with acute or convalescent COVID-19.

The J gene is TRBJ1-6, the V gene TRBV28; tentative D call: TRBD1 (6 bases). V was trimmed by 7 bases and J by 7 bases, leaving 8 bases between them. In germline, CDR1 is MDHEN, CDR2 SYDVKM. This CDR3 spans 12 amino acids. The CDR3 DNA sequence: TGTGCCAGCAATCAGGGGAATTCACCCCTCCACTTT. Translating it yields CASNQGNSPLHF.

The V and J genes are TRBV19 and TRBJ2-1; 10 bases are a match to TRBD2. The CDR3 extends over 13 amino acids. Trimming removed 5 bases from V and 15 bases from J; junction bases left unmatched: 10. Germline-derived CDR1 and CDR2 are LNHDA and SQIVND (reference sequence). The CDR3 loop reads CASSSSRGLALFF. DNA for the CDR3: TGTGCCAGTAGTTCCTCTCGGGGACTAGCGCTGTTCTTC.

The rearrangement uses TRBV18 and TRBJ2-7; D not resolved. The V gene lost 3 bases and the J gene lost 2 bases, with 14 bases spanning the gap. The CDR3 extends over 15 amino acids. Germline V gene sequence: CDR1 KGHSH, CDR2 LQKENI. The CDR3 is CASSPAVFATYEQYF. CDR3 nucleotide sequence: TGTGCCAGCTCACCGGCGGTGTTCGCTACCTACGAGCAGTACTTC.

The V gene is TRBV15, the J gene TRBJ2-7; TRBD2 might be the D (5 bases). Germline-derived CDR1 and CDR2 are LNHNV and YYDKDF (reference sequence). This CDR3 region has 14 residues. V was trimmed by 6 bases and J by 2 bases, leaving 14 bases between them. The CDR3 DNA follows: TGTGCCACCAGGGACGGGGTGCGAACCTACGAGCAGTACTTC. Translating gives CATRDGVRTYEQYF. Variable domain in full (rest from reference TRBV15 and TRBJ2-7): DAMVIQNPRYQVTQFGKPVTLSCSQTLNHNVMYWYQQKSSQAPKLLFHYYDKDFNNEADTPDNFQSRRPNTSFCFLDIRSPGLGDTAMYLCATRDGVRTYEQYFGPGTRLTVT.

This chain uses TRBV5-1 with TRBJ1-2; unclear D gene. Germline V gene data show CDR1 as SGHRS and CDR2 as YFSETQ. CDR3 length: 13 residues. The V and J ends lost 4 bases and 4 bases respectively, with 11 bases between them. The DNA for the CDR3 is TGCGCCAGCAGCGACGACGGACTCTATGGCTACACCTTC. Residues: CASSDDGLYGYTF.

CDR3 nucleotides: TGTGCCAGCAGCGCCCATTCAAGCGGATACACAGATACGCAGTATTTT. The encoded protein is CASSAHSSGYTDTQYF. The rearrangement joins TRBV9 to TRBJ2-3; D may be TRBD2 (5 bases). This CDR3 is built from 16 residues. Germline V gene data show CDR1 as SGDLS and CDR2 as YYNGEE. V dropped 3 bases and J dropped 2 bases, with 16 bases sitting between them.

This chain links TRBV10-3 with TRBJ1-3; possible D gene TRBD1, 6 bases. CDR1 and CDR2 from the germline V gene are ENHRY and SYGVKD. Between the trimmed V and J ends, which lost 4 bases and 4 bases, there was a span of 11 bases. The CDR3 is 14 amino acids. The CDR3 bases are TGTGCCATCAGTGGGACAGTCGAGGGAAACACCATATATTTT. This codes for CAISGTVEGNTIYF.

This rearrangement joins TRBV4-2 to TRBJ2-3; a possible D gene is TRBD2 (7 bases). V lost 1 base and J lost 2, with 10 bases in between. Germline lookup yields CDR1 LGHNA and CDR2 YNFKEQ. The CDR3 has 15 amino acids. CDR3 amino acids: CASSQGGGPTDTQYF. The CDR3 region has the DNA TGTGCCAGCAGCCAAGGCGGGGGCCCCACAGATACGCAGTATTTT.

The rearrangement joins TRBV27 to TRBJ1-1; D is perhaps TRBD1 (6 bases). V lost 8 bases and J 6 bases, leaving 19 bases between the germline ends. The CDR3 loop spans 14 amino acids. Germline V gene sequence: CDR1 MNHEY, CDR2 SMNVEV (reference sequence). The CDR3 nucleotides read TGTGCCAGCTCGACCGGGCAGGGGTTCGCTGAAGCTTTCTTT. Amino acid sequence: CASSTGQGFAEAFF.

V usage is TRBV6-5 and J usage is TRBJ1-1; 7 bases fit TRBD1. With V trimmed by 7 bases and J by 1 base, 9 bases remained unmatched. The CDR3 is 15 amino acids. The V gene's germline CDR1 is MNHEY and CDR2 SVGAGI. CDR3 region: CASTQTGTGNTEAFF. In DNA, the CDR3 is TGTGCCAGCACCCAGACAGGGACTGGGAACACTGAAGCTTTCTTT.

Written as DNA, the CDR3 is TGTGCCAGCTGGGCCAGGGGGGAATTCGGGTATGGCTACACCTTC. Residues: CASWARGEFGYGYTF. This chain connects TRBV2 to TRBJ1-2, with 7 nucleotides matching TRBD1. J gave up 5 bases and V 8 bases, and 14 bases lay outside the gene matches. Germline V gene sequence: CDR1 SNHLY, CDR2 FYNNEI. This CDR3 is built from 15 residues.

The chain has TRBV11-2 and TRBJ2-3; TRBD2 matches 10 bases. J lost 3 bases, V lost 6 bases, and 9 bases had no gene match. The CDR3 is 16 residues long. Germline V CDR1 and CDR2: SGHAT, FQNNGV. CDR3 amino acids: CASRKTSGFGTDTQYF. CDR3 in DNA: TGTGCCAGCAGAAAGACTAGCGGGTTTGGGACAGATACGCAGTATTTT.

This clone was observed a few times. The chain employs TRBV20-1 and TRBJ2-3; no firm D call. CDR3 length equals 15 residues. Trimming removed 3 bases at V and 0 bases at J, with 13 bases between. Looked up from germline, CDR1 is DFQATT and CDR2 is SNEGSKA (reference sequence). CDR3 bases: TGCAGTGCTAGTAGCCGGGTCGGGAGCACAGATACGCAGTATTTT. It is translated as CSASSRVGSTDTQYF.

The chain has TRBV14 and TRBJ2-3; 12 nucleotides line up with TRBD2. CDR1 SGHDN and CDR2 FVKESK come from the germline V gene. The ends lost 1 base at V and 3 bases at J; junction bases unmatched: 5. The CDR3 runs 17 residues. DNA of the CDR3: TGTGCCAGCAGCCAAGGACTAGCGGGAGTGATAACAGATACGCAGTATTTT. Translation gives CASSQGLAGVITDTQYF.

The genes are TRBV14 and TRBJ2-2; TRBD2 matches at 13 bases. Losses at the gene ends were 5 bases for V and 3 bases for J; bases not matched to a gene: 0. The CDR3 length is 15 residues. Germline CDR1 SGHDN, CDR2 FVKESK. This CDR3 reads CASSGLAGDTGELFF. The CDR3 region has the DNA TGTGCCAGCAGCGGACTAGCGGGAGACACCGGGGAGCTGTTTTTT.

The rearrangement links TRBV4-3 to TRBJ2-7; D might be TRBD2 (5 bases). Trimming shortened V by 0 bases and J by 5 bases, and 14 bases separated the two germline ends. This CDR3 is 15 amino acids long. Germline lookup yields CDR1 LGHNA and CDR2 YSLEER. CDR3 in DNA: TGCGCCAGCAGCCAAGATGGACTCCGCCTGAACGAGCAGTACTTC. Translating gives CASSQDGLRLNEQYF.

The chain joins TRBV7-2 to TRBJ2-3, with D perhaps TRBD2 (6 bases). This CDR3 spans 14 amino acids. Trimming shortened V by 3 bases and J by 3 bases, and 10 bases separated the two germline ends. CDR1 is SGHTA, CDR2 FQGNSA, per germline. CDR3 in amino acids: CASSFGTHTDTQYF. In DNA form, the CDR3 reads TGTGCCAGCAGCTTCGGGACTCATACAGATACGCAGTATTTT.

This clone was detected once. The rearrangement joins TRBV29-1 to TRBJ2-1; possible D gene TRBD2, 5 bases. CDR3 length equals 14 residues. Germline V gene data show CDR1 as SQVTM and CDR2 as ANQGSEA. Trimming took off 3 bases at V and 3 bases at J, with 12 bases between the two ends. CDR3 in DNA: TGCAGCGTTGACGGAGCGGTGGTCTACAATGAGCAGTTCTTC. Its translation is CSVDGAVVYNEQFF.

This clone came up a few times. The chain uses TRBV2 and TRBJ2-7; the match to TRBD2 covers 11 bases. Trimming removed 7 bases from V and 0 bases from J; junction bases left unmatched: 11. Germline V gene lookup returns CDR1 SNHLY and CDR2 FYNNEI. This CDR3 comprises 17 residues. The CDR3: CASKGPGTSGPSYEQYF. The CDR3 bases are TGTGCCAGCAAGGGACCCGGGACTAGCGGTCCCTCCTACGAGCAGTACTTC.

V and J are TRBV29-1 and TRBJ1-4, with D unclear. Germline loops: CDR1 SQVTM, CDR2 ANQGSEA. The V end was cut by 7 bases, the J end by 4 bases, with 13 bases between. This CDR3 has 13 amino acids. The CDR3 loop is CSASPVGNEKLFF. CDR3 nucleotides: TGCAGCGCCTCCCCGGTTGGTAATGAAAAACTGTTTTTT.

This clone was found once. This sequence joins TRBV28 and TRBJ2-7, with 12 positions matching TRBD2. V lost 6 bases and J lost 5; bases outside the gene matches: 8. Germline CDR1 MDHEN, CDR2 SYDVKM. CDR3 size: 15 residues. The CDR3 region has the DNA TGTGCCAGCAGAACCCCTAGCGGGAGGGCCGACGAGCAGTACTTC. Translated: CASRTPSGRADEQYF.

The J gene is TRBJ1-3, the V gene TRBV7-3, with D maybe TRBD1 (6 bases). The CDR3 has 13 residues. The V gene's germline CDR1 is SGHTA and CDR2 FQGTGA. The germline V and J ends were trimmed by 5 bases and 4 bases, with 9 bases remaining between them. The DNA of the CDR3 is TGTGCCAGCAGCGCCGGACAGGGAAACACCATATATTTT. As protein: CASSAGQGNTIYF. Together with reference TRBV7-3 and TRBJ1-3, the CDR3 gives the full variable domain: GAGVSQTPSNKVTEKGKYVELRCDPISGHTALYWYRQSLGQGPEFLIYFQGTGAADDSGLPNDRFFAVRPEGSVSTLKIQRTERGDSAVYLCASSAGQGNTIYFGEGSWLTVV.

The rearrangement uses TRBV5-1 and TRBJ2-2, with 8 bases lining up with TRBD2. This CDR3 is 15 amino acids long. In germline, CDR1 is SGHRS, CDR2 YFSETQ. The V gene end was trimmed by 4 bases and the J gene end by 2 bases; junction bases not matched to a gene: 4. The CDR3 nucleotides read TGCGCCAGCAGCGAGACTAGCGCTAACACCGGGGAGCTGTTTTTT. Translation: CASSETSANTGELFF.